This is a list of T cell receptor beta chains from one sample in a study of T cell repertoires in cytomegalovirus infection. These receptors' antigens are unknown. From the reads, TCRdb called clonotypes with MiXCR, one entry per CDR3 protein. The sample holds tens of thousands of distinct CDR3 sequences, over 40% seen once. The sample here was CD8+ T cells from cultured PBMCs, taken from culture after CMV antigen stimulation. The receptors were sampled from a human donor in good health (CMV status not recorded). Some clones in this sample may be carry-over from other donors' samples. The CDR3 runs from the conserved cysteine through the conserved F or W. A D gene is named only where the DNA matches it firmly. Rows may omit the clone size; those that give it use once, few, many or a size class.

J gene	D gene	clone size	V gene	CDR3 DNA	CDR3 protein
TRBJ2-7	-	-	TRBV7-6	TGTGCCAGCAGCCAGCGCCCTACCTACGAGCAGTACTTC	CASSQRPTYEQYF
TRBJ2-3	-	-	TRBV6-1	TGTGCCAGCAGACCAGCCCCCTCTGCAGATACGCAGTATTTT	CASRPAPSADTQYF
TRBJ1-1	-	once	TRBV28	TGTGCCAGCAGTTTTGGCAGCACTGAAGCTTTCTTT	CASSFGSTEAFF
TRBJ1-1	-	-	TRBV19	TGTGCCACCACCGCCACAGGGTTCGATGAAGCTTTCTTT	CATTATGFDEAFF
TRBJ1-2	-	-	TRBV20-1	TGCAGTGCTGGATTACCGGGACGGAACTATGGCTACACCTTC	CSAGLPGRNYGYTF
TRBJ1-4	-	few	TRBV12-3/TRBV12-4	TGTGCCAGCGGCTACCCCGGGATAGGTAATGAAAAACTGTTTTTT	CASGYPGIGNEKLFF
TRBJ2-3	TRBD2	few	TRBV6-2/TRBV6-3	TGTGCCAGCACCTTCGGGACTAGCGGGTTACTCTATTCAGATACGCAGTATTTT	CASTFGTSGLLYSDTQYF
TRBJ2-6	-	once	TRBV30	TGTGCCTGTCGATCAAGGCTCTCTGGGGCCAACGTCCTGACTTTC	CACRSRLSGANVLTF
TRBJ2-2	-	few	TRBV15	TGTGCCACCAGCAGAGATCGAGGCAGGTCTAACACCGGGGAGCTGTTTTTT	CATSRDRGRSNTGELFF
TRBJ2-1	-	-	TRBV10-3	TGTGCCATCAGTGAGTCAGGGGCGGGCGTTAAAAATGAGCAGTTCTTC	CAISESGAGVKNEQFF
TRBJ2-1	TRBD2	-	TRBV6-2/TRBV6-3	TGTGCCAGCACCGCCGGGAGGGCCGCGTACAATGAGCAGTTCTTC	CASTAGRAAYNEQFF
TRBJ2-7	TRBD1	-	TRBV7-2	TGTGCCAGCAGCCCAAGGGACAGGACCTACGAGCAGTACTTC	CASSPRDRTYEQYF
TRBJ2-1	TRBD2	many	TRBV7-8	TGTGCCAGCAGCGAGACTAGCGGGAGGGCTGGGAATGAGCAGTTCTTC	CASSETSGRAGNEQFF
TRBJ2-1	TRBD1	-	TRBV19	TGTGCCAGTATCGGGACAGGGGGCCGCAATGAGCAGTTCTTC	CASIGTGGRNEQFF
TRBJ2-2	-	few	TRBV6-2/TRBV6-3	TGTGCCAGCAAAAATAGGGTGAACACCGGGGAGCTGTTTTTT	CASKNRVNTGELFF
TRBJ1-5	-	-	TRBV27	TGTGCCAGCAGTCCCTGGACACGTAATCAGCCCCAGCATTTT	CASSPWTRNQPQHF
TRBJ1-1	-	-	TRBV19	TGTGCCAGTAGTTGGGTAAATGAAGCTTTCTTT	CASSWVNEAFF
TRBJ2-5	TRBD2	many	TRBV7-8	TGTGCCAGCAGCTTATATCTGGCTAGCGGGAGGAACCAAGAGACCCAGTACTTC	CASSLYLASGRNQETQYF
TRBJ2-7	-	-	TRBV12-3/TRBV12-4	TGTGCCAGCTTGCCGGCAGGGGCGTCCTACGAGCAGTACTTC	CASLPAGASYEQYF
TRBJ2-2	-	-	TRBV6-5	TGTGCCAGCAGTTACTCGTCGGGAGCGGCGTACGCCGGGGAGCTGTTTTTT	CASSYSSGAAYAGELFF
TRBJ1-3	-	few	TRBV27	TGTGCCAGCAGTCCCGGACTGGGAAACACCATATATTTT	CASSPGLGNTIYF
TRBJ2-7	-	few	TRBV4-1	TGCGCCAGCAGCCAATCGTTCCGGGACATTCCCTACGAGCAGTACTTC	CASSQSFRDIPYEQYF
TRBJ1-1	-	-	TRBV5-6	TGTGCCAGCAACCTCCAGGGGAGAAACACTGAAGCTTTCTTT	CASNLQGRNTEAFF
TRBJ2-7	-	many	TRBV7-8	TGTGCCAGCATCCCTAACGAGGGACCTCAACAGTACTTC	CASIPNEGPQQYF
TRBJ2-3	TRBD1	many	TRBV7-2	TGTGCCAGCAGCTCCCACAGGACAGGGGTACCAGATACGCAGTATTTT	CASSSHRTGVPDTQYF
TRBJ2-7	TRBD2	few	TRBV27	TGTGCCAGCACTAGCGGGAATCCCACCTACGAGCAGTACTTC	CASTSGNPTYEQYF
TRBJ2-3	TRBD2	few	TRBV12-3/TRBV12-4	TGTGCCAGCAGTTTGAAGCGGGGGGCTGGATCCGATTACGATACGCAGTATTTT	CASSLKRGAGSDYDTQYF
TRBJ2-2	-	-	TRBV7-2	TGTGCCAGCAGCTCCTCGAACACCGGGGAGCTGTTTTTT	CASSSSNTGELFF
TRBJ1-2	-	-	TRBV29-1	TGCAGCGTTGAAAAGCAGGGAACCTATGGCTACACCTTC	CSVEKQGTYGYTF
TRBJ2-3	TRBD2	-	TRBV7-9	TGTGCCAGCAGCCCGGGACTAGCGGGAGGCATCACAGATACGCAGTATTTT	CASSPGLAGGITDTQYF
TRBJ1-5	-	-	TRBV7-9	TGTGCCAGCAGCTTTATGAATCAGCCCCAGCATTTT	CASSFMNQPQHF
TRBJ1-3	-	few	TRBV7-2	TGTGCCAGCAGCTTAAGTACGGATCGAAACACCATATATTTT	CASSLSTDRNTIYF
TRBJ1-5	-	-	TRBV6-2/TRBV6-3	TGTGCCAGCAGTTACAGGGGCGGCAATCAGCCCCAGCATTTT	CASSYRGGNQPQHF
TRBJ1-2	TRBD1	many	TRBV7-2	TGTGCCAGCAGCACAGGGGTCAGCGGCGTACGGTTTGGCTACACCTTC	CASSTGVSGVRFGYTF
TRBJ1-5	TRBD1	few	TRBV20-1	TGCAGTGCTAGAGATCACAGGGGATTGAGCAATCAGCCCCAGCATTTT	CSARDHRGLSNQPQHF